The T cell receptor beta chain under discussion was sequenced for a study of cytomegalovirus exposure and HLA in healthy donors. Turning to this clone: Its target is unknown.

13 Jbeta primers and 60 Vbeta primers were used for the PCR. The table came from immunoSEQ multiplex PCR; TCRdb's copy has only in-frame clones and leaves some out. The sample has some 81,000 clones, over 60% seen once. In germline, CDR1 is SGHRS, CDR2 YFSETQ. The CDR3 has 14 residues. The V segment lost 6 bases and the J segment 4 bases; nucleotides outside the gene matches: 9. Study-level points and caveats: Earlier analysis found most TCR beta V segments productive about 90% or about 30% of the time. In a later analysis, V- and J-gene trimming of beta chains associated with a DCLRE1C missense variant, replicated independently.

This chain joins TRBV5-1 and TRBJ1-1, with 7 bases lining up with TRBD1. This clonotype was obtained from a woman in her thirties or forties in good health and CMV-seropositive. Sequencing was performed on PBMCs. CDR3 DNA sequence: TGCGCCAGCACCGACAGGGTCTCGAGCACTGAAGCTTTCTTT. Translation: CASTDRVSSTEAFF.